Below, 22 T cell receptor beta chains from the same sample are listed, as sequenced in a study of control samples from healthy donors and cancer patients. Assay: immunoSEQ multiplex PCR; the TCRdb copy retains only in-frame clones and omits some. The repertoire has about 51,000 clones, approximately 90% of them found once; the top ten carry 1.6%. Source material: PBMCs. These receptor sequences come from a man aged 35 to 55 with colorectal cancer.

Of note for this clone: One end of the junction varies from germline; a read error may be responsible. V and J are TRBV7-7 and TRBJ1-5, with TRBD1 matching over 7 bases. The CDR3 runs to 18 residues. Per germline, CDR1 SSHAT and CDR2 FNYEAQ (reference sequence). This CDR3 reads CASISPPDRVYSNQPQHF. CDR3 DNA: TGTGCTAGCATCAGCCCCCCTGACAGGGTCTATAGCAATCAGCCCCAGCATTTT.

This chain links TRBV2 with TRBJ2-7; 8 bases are a match to TRBD2. The junction had 4 bases not matched to a gene; V was cut back by 6 bases and J by 3 bases. This CDR3 is built from 13 residues. Germline CDR1 and CDR2: SNHLY and FYNNEI. CDR3: CASSPGLGYEQYF. The CDR3, as DNA: TGTGCCAGCAGCCCGGGACTAGGCTACGAGCAGTACTTC.

The chain uses TRBV29-1 and TRBJ2-1, with 10 bases aligning to TRBD2. The trim removed 7 bases at V and 5 bases at J, leaving 8 bases unmatched. Germline V gene sequence: CDR1 SQVTM, CDR2 ANQGSEA. This CDR3 contains 14 residues. The CDR3 is CSALGLADNNEQFF. CDR3 in DNA: TGCAGCGCCCTAGGACTAGCGGATAACAATGAGCAGTTCTTC.

The genes are TRBV27 and TRBJ1-2; 9 nucleotides match TRBD1. Per germline, CDR1 MNHEY and CDR2 SMNVEV (reference sequence). The CDR3 runs 14 residues. V lost 6 bases to trimming and J lost 7 bases; unmatched junction nucleotides: 9. CDR3 sequence (DNA): TGTGCCAGCAGGGGGAACAGGGGGCGATTTGGCTACACCTTC. Translating gives CASRGNRGRFGYTF.

The chain links TRBV27 to TRBJ1-2; 8 bases align to TRBD1. V dropped 6 bases and J dropped 0; count of bases not matched to a gene: 9. The CDR3 is made up of 16 amino acids. Germline V gene data show CDR1 as MNHEY and CDR2 as SMNVEV (reference sequence). CDR3 in DNA: TGTGCCAGCAGCCGGACAGGGAGACAGTCTAACTATGGCTACACCTTC. Amino acid sequence: CASSRTGRQSNYGYTF.

CDR3 nucleotide sequence: TGTGCCAGCAGTGAATTTAGCGGGGAGCCCAATGAGCAGTTCTTC. Amino acid sequence: CASSEFSGEPNEQFF. The chain employs TRBV6-1 and TRBJ2-1; 8 bases agree with TRBD2. Germline assignment: CDR1 MNHNS and CDR2 SASEGT. The CDR3 covers 15 residues. With 2 bases clipped from V and 6 bases from J, the junction kept 6 bases outside the gene matches.

The V and J genes are TRBV2 and TRBJ2-7; D may be TRBD2 (5 bases). The V gene lost 7 bases and the J gene lost 7 bases, with 17 bases spanning the gap. From germline, CDR1 is SNHLY and CDR2 FYNNEI. This CDR3 is built from 13 residues. This CDR3 is CASKLGLYSEQYF. For the CDR3, the DNA is TGTGCCAGCAAACTAGGACTCTACTCGGAGCAGTACTTC.

Worth noting for this clone: Other DNA variants within this sample encode the same CDR3. The chain uses TRBV5-1 and TRBJ2-1; unclear D gene. The V gene's germline CDR1 is SGHRS and CDR2 YFSETQ. The CDR3 length is 12 residues. The V and J ends lost 0 bases and 6 bases respectively, with 4 bases between them. The CDR3 reads CASSLGGNEQFF. DNA of the CDR3: TGCGCCAGCAGCTTGGGAGGCAATGAGCAGTTCTTC.

CDR3 nucleotide sequence: TGTGCCAGCAGCTTGGTAGCGGGAGAGTCCGTCCGTCTGTTCTTC. Translating it yields CASSLVAGESVRLFF. This chain uses TRBV7-6 with TRBJ2-1; 9 nucleotides match TRBD2. The CDR3 extends over 15 amino acids. V was clipped by 3 bases and J by 15 bases; unmatched bases: 15. CDR1 is SGHVS, CDR2 FNYEAQ, per germline.

V gene TRBV25-1 combines with J gene TRBJ1-1, with D unclear. CDR3 length equals 14 residues. Germline V gene data show CDR1 as MGHDK and CDR2 as SYGVNS. V lost 3 bases and J lost 2, with 10 bases in between. CDR3 sequence reads: CASSDRTGNTEAFF. The CDR3 nucleotides read TGTGCCAGCAGTGATCGAACGGGAAACACTGAAGCTTTCTTT.

The gene calls are TRBV24-1 and TRBJ2-2; 9 bases agree with TRBD1. Germline CDR1 reads KGHDR; CDR2 reads SFDVKD. The CDR3 has 17 residues. V gave up 0 bases and J gave up 5 bases; unmatched junction bases: 6. CDR3 DNA: TGTGCCACCAGTGATTTGCTAGGGACAGGGAGTACCGGGGAGCTGTTTTTT. This sequence encodes CATSDLLGTGSTGELFF.

The chain carries TRBV5-1 and TRBJ2-3; TRBD1 matches at 8 bases. Germline trimming cut 0 bases from V and 5 bases from J; bases unmatched to any gene: 8. Germline V gene lookup returns CDR1 SGHRS and CDR2 YFSETQ. The length of the CDR3 is 16 residues. The CDR3 is CASSLAPDRAKDTQYF. CDR3 DNA sequence: TGCGCCAGCAGCTTGGCCCCGGACAGGGCTAAAGATACGCAGTATTTT.

As DNA, the CDR3 is TGTGCCTGGAGTGTATCCGGGACAGGGTATGGAGGCTACACCTTC. Translation: CAWSVSGTGYGGYTF. V usage is TRBV30 and J usage is TRBJ1-2; 9 bases align to TRBD1. With 0 bases clipped from V and 8 bases from J, the junction kept 10 bases outside the gene matches. Looked up from germline, CDR1 is GTSNPN and CDR2 is SVGIG (reference sequence). The length of the CDR3 is 15 residues.

The chain links TRBV6-5 to TRBJ1-1; 7 nucleotides line up with TRBD1. Germline CDR1 reads MNHEY; CDR2 reads SVGAGI. J gave up 4 bases and V 4 bases, and 9 bases lay outside the gene matches. The CDR3 has 15 residues. CDR3 DNA: TGTGCCAGCAGTTTTACGTCAGGGGGAGGCACTGAAGCTTTCTTT. This codes for CASSFTSGGGTEAFF.

The chain recombines TRBV7-2 with TRBJ2-7, with 10 bases matching TRBD2. From germline, CDR1 is SGHTA and CDR2 FQGNSA. This CDR3 is built from 14 residues. V lost 2 bases to trimming and J lost 2 bases; unmatched junction nucleotides: 0. CDR3: CASSLTSGTYEQYF. For the CDR3, the DNA is TGTGCCAGCAGCTTAACTAGCGGGACCTACGAGCAGTACTTC.

The chain carries TRBV6-1 and TRBJ2-7; perhaps D is TRBD1 or TRBD2 (7 bases each). V was trimmed by 4 bases and J by 0 bases, leaving 16 bases between them. This CDR3 region has 16 residues. Germline CDR1 reads MNHNS; CDR2 reads SASEGT. CDR3 sequence: CASSAQQGGLSYEQYF. The DNA for the CDR3 is TGTGCCAGCAGTGCTCAGCAGGGGGGGCTCTCCTACGAGCAGTACTTC.

The chain carries TRBV7-9 and TRBJ2-4, with no clear D. The germline CDR1 and CDR2 sequences are SEHNR and FQNEAQ (reference sequence). The CDR3 contains 14 residues. The ends were cut back, 5 bases at V and 0 bases at J, with 8 bases in the middle. CDR3 coding DNA: TGTGCCAGCAGCCCGACACGAGCCAAAAACATTCAGTACTTC. This encodes CASSPTRAKNIQYF.

The V and J genes are TRBV18 and TRBJ2-1; D remains unclear. V gave up 6 bases and J gave up 6 bases, with 12 bases separating them. This CDR3 has 13 amino acids. CDR1 is KGHSH and CDR2 is LQKENI in the germline V gene. CDR3 sequence reads: CASSASTVNEQFF. The CDR3 bases are TGTGCCAGCTCCGCCTCGACGGTCAATGAGCAGTTCTTC.

This chain links TRBV14 with TRBJ2-7, with no clear D. With 0 bases removed from V and 7 bases from J, the gap between germline ends came to 10 bases. This CDR3 comprises 13 residues. Germline CDR1 is SGHDN and CDR2 is FVKESK. CDR3 amino acids: CASSQENYREQYF. Here the CDR3 DNA reads TGTGCCAGCAGCCAAGAGAACTATCGTGAGCAGTACTTC.

This clone has just one count. The chain has TRBV11-2 and TRBJ2-2; TRBD1 aligns across 7 bases. J was trimmed by 6 bases and V by 6 bases; bases with no gene match: 7. Germline V gives CDR1 SGHAT, CDR2 FQNNGV. This CDR3 spans 14 amino acids. Here the CDR3 reads CASRKQGYPGELFF. The CDR3 DNA sequence: TGTGCCAGCAGAAAACAGGGGTACCCCGGGGAGCTGTTTTTT.

The count of this clone is one. The chain employs TRBV5-6 and TRBJ2-7; 10 nucleotides line up with TRBD2. Germline V gives CDR1 SGHDT, CDR2 YYEEEE. This CDR3 spans 16 amino acids. J gave up 4 bases and V 0 bases, and 7 bases lay outside the gene matches. CDR3 sequence reads: CASSLGGLAGVYEQYF. CDR3 nucleotide sequence: TGTGCCAGCAGCTTGGGGGGTCTAGCGGGAGTGTACGAGCAGTACTTC.

The chain couples TRBV29-1 to TRBJ2-7, with 8 bases lining up with TRBD1. Germline assignment: CDR1 SQVTM and CDR2 ANQGSEA. The length of the CDR3 is 12 residues. V lost 7 bases to trimming and J lost 4 bases; unmatched junction nucleotides: 6. CDR3 sequence (DNA): TGCAGCGGGGGACAGGAACCTTACGAGCAGTACTTC. Amino acids: CSGGQEPYEQYF.